This T cell receptor (beta chain) was recovered during a study of shared clonotypes between healthy human individuals. CDR1 SGHTA and CDR2 FQGTGA come from the germline V gene. The CDR3 length is 17 residues. V lost 4 bases to trimming and J lost 0 bases, with 16 bases between them. It was across several immunoSEQ plates that each subset's genomic DNA was evenly split. Only in-frame clones appear in the TCRdb table, and some are missing; sequencing was by immunoSEQ multiplex PCR. The table has millions of clones, roughly 94% seen once. The specimen was naive CD4+ T cells sorted from blood. The subset here: CD45RA+ positively selected. The genes are TRBV7-3 and TRBJ2-1; the D is unclear. This TCR was recovered from a man aged 18-30 years in good health. The CDR3 DNA is TGTGCCAGCAGCTCCCAACCCCAGGTTAGCTCCTACAATGAGCAGTTCTTC. It translates to CASSSQPQVSSYNEQFF.